These 18 T cell receptor beta chains originate from one sample sequenced in a study of identical twins. TCRdb redid the calling of the 5' RACE reads with MiXCR, one entry per CDR3 protein. Of about 470,000 distinct CDR3 sequences in the sample, 20% to 25% are singletons; the top ten hold 2.9%. Another study also made use of these data, one on T cells expressing NK-cell markers.

Sequenced sample: CD4+ T cells sorted from blood. The receptors shown here come from a young woman in good health.

This clonotype was observed a few times. The V and J genes are TRBV9 and TRBJ1-1; D is unresolved. Trimming took 4 bases from V and 0 from J, leaving 19 bases between them. CDR3 length equals 17 residues. Germline assignment: CDR1 SGDLS and CDR2 YYNGEE. In DNA form, the CDR3 reads TGTGCCAGCAGCACAGCCGTGGGTGGGGTGTTGAACACTGAAGCTTTCTTT. Translation gives CASSTAVGGVLNTEAFF.

The J gene is TRBJ2-1, the V gene TRBV21-1; the table's D call TRBD1 went unverified against the DNA. TRBV21-1 is flagged as a pseudogene. The CDR3 has 16 residues. This chain's CDR3 is CASSNKGARSYNEQFF. Here the CDR3 DNA reads TGTGCCAGCAGCAATAAAGGGGCGCGGAGCTACAATGAGCAGTTCTTC.

This clonotype showed up just a few times. The chain uses TRBV14 and TRBJ2-2; possibly TRBD1 or TRBD2 for D (5 bases each). V was shortened by 1 base and J by 7 bases, with 13 bases between the two germline ends. CDR1 is SGHDN and CDR2 is FVKESK in the germline V gene. This CDR3 spans 15 amino acids. The CDR3 protein is CASSQARPGRGELFF. The DNA for the CDR3 is TGTGCCAGCAGCCAAGCCAGACCGGGACGCGGGGAGCTGTTTTTT. The full variable domain, with the rest looked up from reference TRBV14 and TRBJ2-2, is EAGVTQFPSHSVIEKGQTVTLRCDPISGHDNLYWYRRVMGKEIKFLLHFVKESKQDESGMPNNRFLAERTGGTYSTLKVQPAELEDSGVYFCASSQARPGRGELFFGEGSRLTVL.

This clonotype came up a few times. The rearrangement links TRBV7-9 to TRBJ2-7; no reliable D call. V gave up 1 base and J gave up 6 bases, with 7 bases separating them. The germline V gene encodes CDR1 SEHNR and CDR2 FQNEAQ (reference sequence). This CDR3 has 12 residues. CDR3 sequence reads: CASSLGLSEQYF. CDR3 in DNA: TGTGCCAGCAGCTTAGGGCTTTCCGAGCAGTACTTC. The full variable domain, completed using reference TRBV7-9 and TRBJ2-7, is DTGVSQNPRHKITKRGQNVTFRCDPISEHNRLYWYRQTLGQGPEFLTYFQNEAQLEKSRLLSDRFSAERPKGSFSTLEIQRTEQGDSAMYLCASSLGLSEQYFGPGTRLTVT.

V usage is TRBV20-1 and J usage is TRBJ1-1; tentatively, D is TRBD1 (5 bases). The CDR3 length is 11 residues. Between the trimmed V and J ends, which lost 6 bases and 10 bases, there was a span of 15 bases. CDR1 and CDR2 (germline): DFQATT, SNEGSKA (reference sequence). CDR3 sequence reads: CSARGLSSAFF. DNA of the CDR3: TGCAGTGCGAGGGGCCTTTCCTCAGCTTTCTTT.

This clonotype was counted between two and nine times. The chain uses TRBV12-3 or TRBV12-4 and TRBJ2-1; a possible D gene is TRBD2 (5 bases). CDR3 length: 11 residues. Here the CDR3 reads CATRAFNEQFF. The CDR3 bases are TGTGCGACGCGGGCTTTCAATGAGCAGTTCTTC.

This clonotype was counted a few times. The CDR3 DNA sequence: TGTGCCAGCAGTGACCCCCCACGTAATGAGCAGTTCTTC. It codes for CASSDPPRNEQFF. The rearrangement uses TRBV6-4 and TRBJ2-1, with D unresolved. Trimming removed 2 bases from V and 7 bases from J, with 9 bases in between. Germline V lookup: CDR1 MRHNA, CDR2 SNTAGT. The CDR3 spans 13 residues.

The CDR3 is CASSVSQGTQPYEQYF. CDR3 bases: TGTGCCAGCAGCGTTTCCCAGGGGACACAGCCCTACGAGCAGTACTTC. The rearrangement joins TRBV9 to TRBJ2-7; maybe TRBD1 (6 bases). The CDR3 extends over 16 amino acids. Trimming removed 2 bases from V and 2 bases from J, with 17 bases in between. Germline V CDR1 and CDR2: SGDLS, YYNGEE.

This clonotype was counted between two and nine times. This chain connects TRBV2 to TRBJ1-2, with D hard to call. The length of the CDR3 is 13 residues. V was shortened by 2 bases and J by 5 bases, with 9 bases between the two germline ends. The germline gives CDR1 SNHLY, CDR2 FYNNEI. This CDR3 is CASSEWRGYGYTF. CDR3 bases: TGTGCCAGCAGTGAATGGAGAGGGTATGGCTACACCTTC. Variable domain in full (rest from reference TRBV2 and TRBJ1-2): EPEVTQTPSHQVTQMGQEVILRCVPISNHLYFYWYRQILGQKVEFLVSFYNNEISEKSEIFDDQFSVERPDGSNFTLKIRSTKLEDSAMYFCASSEWRGYGYTFGSGTRLTVV.

This rearrangement joins TRBV5-5 to TRBJ2-3, with D uncertain. CDR1 SGHKS and CDR2 YYEKEE come from the germline V gene (reference sequence). V lost 0 bases and J lost 0, with 8 bases in between. The CDR3 runs to 15 residues. The CDR3 loop is CASSLGLFSTDTQYF. The CDR3 DNA reads TGTGCCAGCAGCTTGGGGCTTTTTAGCACAGATACGCAGTATTTT.

The chain uses TRBV6-1 and TRBJ1-2; no firm D call. Trimming took 0 bases from V and 5 from J, leaving 7 bases between them. The CDR3 runs 13 residues. Germline lookup yields CDR1 MNHNS and CDR2 SASEGT. CDR3 in amino acids: CASSEAAYYGYTF. CDR3 in DNA: TGTGCCAGCAGTGAAGCTGCATATTATGGCTACACCTTC.

This chain uses TRBV15 with TRBJ1-5; D perhaps matches TRBD1 (5 bases). Trimming removed 0 bases at V and 7 bases at J, with 7 bases between. Looked up from germline, CDR1 is LNHNV and CDR2 is YYDKDF (reference sequence). CDR3 size: 13 residues. For the CDR3, the DNA is TGTGCCACCAGCAGAGACGGGGACCAGCCCCAGCATTTT. Its translation: CATSRDGDQPQHF.

The chain has TRBV7-8 and TRBJ2-7; 7 bases fit TRBD2. The junction had 17 bases not matched to a gene; V was cut back by 4 bases and J by 2 bases. This CDR3 is built from 18 residues. Germline loops: CDR1 SGHVS, CDR2 FQNEAQ. This CDR3 reads CASSSVEGSSGATYEQYF. CDR3 nucleotides: TGTGCCAGCAGCTCCGTTGAGGGGTCTAGCGGAGCCACCTACGAGCAGTACTTC. The variable domain in full, completed from reference TRBV7-8 and TRBJ2-7, reads GAGVSQSPRYKVAKRGQDVALRCDPISGHVSLFWYQQALGQGPEFLTYFQNEAQLDKSGLPSDRFFAERPEGSVSTLKIQRTQQEDSAVYLCASSSVEGSSGATYEQYFGPGTRLTVT.

This clonotype was seen ten or more times. The chain couples TRBV7-9 to TRBJ1-6, with D maybe TRBD1 (5 bases). Germline V CDR1 and CDR2: SEHNR, FQNEAQ (reference sequence). CDR3 length: 15 amino acids. The germline V and J ends were trimmed by 0 bases and 4 bases, with 7 bases remaining between them. The CDR3: CASSLAQGYNSPLHF. CDR3 coding DNA: TGTGCCAGCAGCTTAGCCCAGGGATATAATTCACCCCTCCACTTT.

V usage is TRBV9 and J usage is TRBJ2-1; TRBD2 matches 10 bases. The trim removed 0 bases at V and 7 bases at J, leaving 4 bases unmatched. The CDR3 sequence is 15 residues long. In germline, CDR1 is SGDLS, CDR2 YYNGEE. The CDR3, as DNA: TGTGCCAGCAGCGTAGGAGGAGCGGGAGGGAATGAGCAGTTCTTC. Translated: CASSVGGAGGNEQFF.

This clonotype was detected a few times. This chain joins TRBV12-3 or TRBV12-4 and TRBJ1-1; 9 positions agree with TRBD1. Germline trimming cut 6 bases from V and 1 base from J; bases unmatched to any gene: 12. The CDR3 sequence is 17 residues long. In DNA form, the CDR3 reads TGTGCCAGCAGGGGACAGGGTATCGCTAGCAAGAACACTGAAGCTTTCTTT. Protein product: CASRGQGIASKNTEAFF.

The chain recombines TRBV6-2 or TRBV6-3 with TRBJ2-6; no clear D gene. This CDR3 spans 17 amino acids. Germline V CDR1 and CDR2: MNHEY, SVGEGT. V dropped 5 bases and J dropped 4 bases, with 18 bases sitting between them. The CDR3 is CASSPLKGETGANVLTF. The CDR3 coding sequence is TGTGCCAGCAGTCCCCTTAAGGGCGAGACAGGGGCCAACGTCCTGACTTTC.

This clonotype showed up many times. The V and J genes are TRBV5-1 and TRBJ1-1; a possible D gene is TRBD1 (5 bases). V lost 4 bases and J lost 8, with 12 bases in between. This CDR3 has 12 amino acids. The germline gives CDR1 SGHRS, CDR2 YFSETQ. In DNA form, the CDR3 reads TGCGCCAGCAGCCTAACAGGAGAAGAAGCTTTCTTT. It encodes CASSLTGEEAFF.